Below, 32 T cell receptor beta chains from the same sample are listed, as sequenced in a study of Tregs in tolerant kidney transplant recipients. The repertoire was sequenced with immunoSEQ multiplex PCR; TCRdb's copy has only in-frame clones and lacks some. This table has over 60,000 clones, 84% appearing once. Sequenced sample: CD4+ T cells from blood. Receptor source: a human donor in good health.

J is TRBJ2-7 and V is TRBV20-1; D uncertain. Germline V gene lookup returns CDR1 DFQATT and CDR2 SNEGSKA (reference sequence). V was clipped by 6 bases and J by 6 bases, with 12 bases between them. CDR3 length: 11 residues. CDR3 nucleotides: TGCAGTGCGGCAGCCGCACCCGAGCAGTACTTC. It yields the protein CSAAAAPEQYF.

J is TRBJ2-7 and V is TRBV5-1; 8 bases fit TRBD1. Germline V CDR1 and CDR2: SGHRS, YFSETQ. The CDR3 is 14 amino acids. V was clipped by 2 bases and J by 4 bases; unmatched bases: 5. CDR3 protein: CASSFDRGPYEQYF. CDR3 bases: TGCGCCAGCAGCTTCGACAGGGGACCATACGAGCAGTACTTC. Full variable domain (missing parts from reference TRBV5-1 and TRBJ2-7): KAGVTQTPRYLIKTRGQQVTLSCSPISGHRSVSWYQQTPGQGLQFLFEYFSETQRNKGNFPGRFSGRQFSNSRSEMNVSTLELGDSALYLCASSFDRGPYEQYFGPGTRLTVT.

The J gene is TRBJ2-7, the V gene TRBV6-1; D tentatively reads TRBD1 or TRBD2 (5 bases each). There are 13 residues in the CDR3. Between the trimmed V and J ends, which lost 5 bases and 4 bases, there was a span of 12 bases. From germline, CDR1 is MNHNS and CDR2 SASEGT. CDR3 nucleotide sequence: TGTGCCAGCAGTCCGGGACCCAAGTACGAGCAGTACTTC. It translates to CASSPGPKYEQYF.

The genes are TRBV6-6 and TRBJ1-5, with 8 nucleotides matching TRBD1. V shed 7 bases, J shed 6 bases, and the junction held 8 bases outside the gene matches. The CDR3 sequence is 14 residues long. Germline V CDR1 and CDR2: MNHNY, SVGAGI (reference sequence). The CDR3, as DNA: TGTGCCAGCACTCCGACAGGGGAGGGTCAGCCCCAGCATTTT. The encoded protein is CASTPTGEGQPQHF.

The V call is TRBV6-5, the J call TRBJ1-2, with D perhaps TRBD1 (5 bases). With 7 bases removed from V and 12 bases from J, the gap between germline ends came to 18 bases. This CDR3 spans 12 amino acids. Per germline, CDR1 MNHEY and CDR2 SVGAGI. This CDR3 reads CASTSQWGTHTF. CDR3 nucleotide sequence: TGTGCCAGCACGTCCCAGTGGGGGACCCACACCTTC.

The chain links TRBV19 to TRBJ2-7; a weak D match, TRBD1 (5 bases). Germline assignment: CDR1 LNHDA and CDR2 SQIVND (reference sequence). Trimming took off 11 bases at V and 4 bases at J, with 24 bases between the two ends. The length of the CDR3 is 15 residues. CDR3 DNA sequence: TGTGCCTCCGTAAGAGCCCACCAGGGCGGATACGAGCAGTACTTC. Protein product: CASVRAHQGGYEQYF.

The chain has TRBV6-1 and TRBJ2-5; D is possibly TRBD2 (6 bases). CDR1 is MNHNS, CDR2 SASEGT, per germline. CDR3 length: 14 amino acids. The ends were cut back, 1 base at V and 4 bases at J, with 10 bases in the middle. The CDR3 loop is CASSEVGGGETQYF. The DNA for the CDR3 is TGTGCCAGCAGTGAAGTGGGAGGAGGAGAGACCCAGTACTTC.

The chain employs TRBV5-4 and TRBJ2-1; 13 positions match TRBD2. J lost 9 bases, V lost 3 bases, and 6 bases had no gene match. The CDR3 has 15 amino acids. Germline V CDR1 and CDR2: SGHNT, YYREEE (reference sequence). The CDR3 sequence is CASSSTSGRDSEQFF. The DNA for the CDR3 is TGTGCCAGCAGCTCAACTAGCGGGAGGGACAGTGAGCAGTTCTTC.

J is TRBJ2-5 and V is TRBV11-2; 7 bases are shared with TRBD2. Germline V lookup: CDR1 SGHAT, CDR2 FQNNGV. Trimming took 1 base from V and 5 from J; bases not matched to a gene: 4. CDR3 length: 14 amino acids. CDR3 in DNA: TGTGCCAGCAGCTTAGGATTCGGGAGGGAGACCCAGTACTTC. Its translation: CASSLGFGRETQYF.

This clone was recorded at least ten times. The CDR3 DNA is TGTGCCAGTAGTATAGATCGGGGTAGTACCCAGCCCCAGCATTTT. Amino acid sequence: CASSIDRGSTQPQHF. V is TRBV19 and J is TRBJ1-5; D ambiguous. V was cut by 0 bases and J by 7 bases, with 13 bases left in between. Germline-derived CDR1 and CDR2 are LNHDA and SQIVND (reference sequence). The CDR3 extends over 15 amino acids.

The chain couples TRBV4-2 to TRBJ2-2; D is unresolved. CDR1 LGHNA and CDR2 YNFKEQ come from the germline V gene. V was trimmed by 1 base and J by 4 bases, leaving 10 bases between them. CDR3 length equals 15 residues. The CDR3 DNA reads TGTGCCAGCAGCCAAGGCAGCATAGGCACCGGGGAGCTGTTTTTT. It encodes CASSQGSIGTGELFF.

The chain is built from TRBV6-5 and TRBJ2-3, with 13 bases identical to TRBD2. V was pared by 6 bases and J by 8 bases, with 2 bases of the junction left unmatched. This CDR3 has 13 amino acids. CDR1 and CDR2 from the germline V gene are MNHEY and SVGAGI. CDR3: CASRRLAGGTQYF. Here the CDR3 DNA reads TGTGCCAGCAGGAGACTAGCGGGAGGTACGCAGTATTTT.

This rearrangement joins TRBV4-1 to TRBJ2-2; no firm D call. Trimming pared 4 bases from V and 5 bases from J, leaving 11 bases between. The CDR3 runs 14 residues. The V gene's germline CDR1 is MGHRA and CDR2 YSYEKL. The CDR3 sequence is CASSLPLGTGELFF. DNA of the CDR3: TGCGCCAGCAGCCTCCCCTTAGGGACCGGGGAGCTGTTTTTT.

This clone was found a few times. The rearrangement joins TRBV5-6 to TRBJ2-7; D ambiguous. The germline gives CDR1 SGHDT, CDR2 YYEEEE. The CDR3 is 16 amino acids. Trimming took off 2 bases at V and 2 bases at J, with 17 bases between the two ends. The DNA of the CDR3 is TGTGCCAGCAGCTTCCTCGGGTCCGTTAAGACCTACGAGCAGTACTTC. It encodes CASSFLGSVKTYEQYF.

The chain carries TRBV11-1 and TRBJ2-5; the D gene is possibly TRBD2 (6 bases). CDR1 is SGHAT and CDR2 is FQDESV in the germline V gene (reference sequence). Trimming pared 8 bases from V and 1 base from J, leaving 20 bases between. The CDR3 sequence is 16 residues long. CDR3 loop: CASGSSQGRGQETQYF. For the CDR3, the DNA is TGTGCCAGCGGATCCTCCCAAGGGCGGGGCCAAGAGACCCAGTACTTC.

This chain joins TRBV7-9 and TRBJ2-7, with D perhaps TRBD2 (6 bases). V lost 2 bases to trimming and J lost 0 bases, with 8 bases between them. In germline, CDR1 is SEHNR, CDR2 FQNEAQ (reference sequence). The CDR3 spans 14 residues. Here the CDR3 reads CASSLHGSSYEQYF. The CDR3 bases are TGTGCCAGCAGCTTACACGGGAGCTCCTACGAGCAGTACTTC.

The chain carries TRBV7-2 and TRBJ2-7; D is unresolved. The V gene lost 1 base and the J gene lost 6 bases, with 10 bases spanning the gap. The CDR3 runs 13 residues. CDR1 is SGHTA and CDR2 is FQGNSA in the germline V gene. In nucleotides, the CDR3 is TGTGCCAGCAGCTTAGTAGGACCGCGCGAGCAGTACTTC. Translating gives CASSLVGPREQYF.

This sequence joins TRBV5-1 and TRBJ2-7; D perhaps matches TRBD2 (6 bases). Per germline, CDR1 SGHRS and CDR2 YFSETQ. The V gene lost 7 bases and the J gene lost 0 bases, with 14 bases spanning the gap. The CDR3 runs 14 residues. This chain's CDR3 is CASYPEGNSYEQYF. CDR3 DNA: TGCGCCAGCTATCCGGAGGGGAACTCCTACGAGCAGTACTTC. The complete variable domain, with remaining parts taken from reference TRBV5-1 and TRBJ2-7, reads KAGVTQTPRYLIKTRGQQVTLSCSPISGHRSVSWYQQTPGQGLQFLFEYFSETQRNKGNFPGRFSGRQFSNSRSEMNVSTLELGDSALYLCASYPEGNSYEQYFGPGTRLTVT.

The rearrangement joins TRBV5-4 to TRBJ2-3; 9 bases agree with TRBD2. Per the germline V gene, CDR1 is SGHNT and CDR2 is YYREEE (reference sequence). The V segment lost 6 bases and the J segment 6 bases; nucleotides outside the gene matches: 14. The CDR3 totals 16 residues. The CDR3 sequence: CASTRATLAGRDTQYF. For the CDR3, the DNA is TGTGCCAGCACCCGAGCTACCCTAGCGGGGAGGGATACGCAGTATTTT.

This chain uses TRBV6-6 with TRBJ2-7, with a tentative D call TRBD1 (5 bases). V dropped 4 bases and J dropped 1 base, with 11 bases sitting between them. This CDR3 region has 14 residues. The V gene's germline CDR1 is MNHNY and CDR2 SVGAGI (reference sequence). CDR3 sequence: CASSFLTGSYEQYF. Here the CDR3 DNA reads TGTGCCAGCAGTTTCCTCACAGGTTCCTACGAGCAGTACTTC.

In this sample, this clone turned up once. V and J are TRBV19 and TRBJ2-7; 7 bases map to TRBD1. With V trimmed by 0 bases and J by 3 bases, 11 bases remained unmatched. Germline lookup yields CDR1 LNHDA and CDR2 SQIVND (reference sequence). CDR3 length equals 17 residues. CDR3 nucleotides: TGTGCCAGTAGTATAGATCGTCGGACAGGAAAAGGCTACGAGCAGTACTTC. Its protein is CASSIDRRTGKGYEQYF. Full variable domain (missing parts from reference TRBV19 and TRBJ2-7): DGGITQSPKYLFRKEGQNVTLSCEQNLNHDAMYWYRQDPGQGLRLIYYSQIVNDFQKGDIAEGYSVSREKKESFPLTVTSAQKNPTAFYLCASSIDRRTGKGYEQYFGPGTRLTVT.

This sequence joins TRBV27 and TRBJ2-7; the D is unclear. The germline CDR1 and CDR2 sequences are MNHEY and SMNVEV (reference sequence). V lost 6 bases, J lost 1 base, and 16 bases lay in between. This CDR3 spans 15 amino acids. The CDR3: CASREGSGGSYEQYF. In nucleotides, the CDR3 is TGTGCCAGCAGGGAAGGTTCCGGTGGGTCCTACGAGCAGTACTTC.

This rearrangement joins TRBV6-5 to TRBJ1-2; maybe TRBD1 (6 bases). This CDR3 contains 16 residues. CDR1 is MNHEY and CDR2 is SVGAGI in the germline V gene. V was cut by 0 bases and J by 7 bases, with 18 bases left in between. The CDR3 DNA follows: TGTGCCAGCAGTTACTCGGACAGTCGAGTAAGGGGTGGCTACACCTTC. It specifies CASSYSDSRVRGGYTF.

The J gene is TRBJ1-4, the V gene TRBV5-5; maybe TRBD1 (6 bases). The V end was cut by 6 bases, the J end by 8 bases, with 14 bases between. This CDR3 has 13 residues. The germline V gene encodes CDR1 SGHKS and CDR2 YYEKEE (reference sequence). CDR3: CASTQGSYEKLFF. The CDR3 bases are TGTGCCAGCACTCAGGGGTCGTACGAAAAACTGTTTTTT. Complete variable domain (other parts from reference TRBV5-5 and TRBJ1-4): DAGVTQSPTHLIKTRGQQVTLRCSPISGHKSVSWYQQVLGQGPQFIFQYYEKEERGRGNFPDRFSARQFPNYSSELNVNALLLGDSALYLCASTQGSYEKLFFGSGTQLSVL.

The rearrangement links TRBV29-1 to TRBJ1-2; D not resolved. There are 14 residues in the CDR3. Germline CDR1 and CDR2: SQVTM and ANQGSEA. The ends were cut back, 6 bases at V and 6 bases at J, with 20 bases in the middle. In DNA, the CDR3 is TGCAGCGTGGACGGAGTTACTTCCATCCATGGCTACACCTTC. Encoded protein: CSVDGVTSIHGYTF.

The chain links TRBV7-6 to TRBJ2-7; TRBD2 matches 10 bases. Trimming removed 5 bases from V and 9 bases from J; junction bases left unmatched: 13. Germline V gene sequence: CDR1 SGHVS, CDR2 FNYEAQ. CDR3 length: 15 residues. The CDR3 sequence: CASSPDLAGARGQYF. Here the CDR3 DNA reads TGTGCCAGCAGCCCAGACCTAGCGGGGGCCAGGGGGCAGTACTTC.

The chain is built from TRBV7-2 and TRBJ2-7; no reliable D call. The germline V gene has CDR1 SGHTA and CDR2 FQGNSA. V was cut by 6 bases and J by 2 bases, with 14 bases left in between. The CDR3 contains 14 residues. CDR3 protein: CASSSRVRTYEQYF. The CDR3 DNA is TGTGCCAGCAGTTCTAGGGTACGCACCTACGAGCAGTACTTC.

The J gene is TRBJ1-6, the V gene TRBV11-2; tentatively, D is TRBD1 (6 bases). The CDR3 contains 15 residues. Germline CDR1 and CDR2: SGHAT and FQNNGV. Trimming stripped 3 bases from V and 4 bases from J, with 10 bases between. The CDR3 sequence is CASSLQGLYNSPLHF. CDR3 sequence (DNA): TGTGCCAGCAGCTTGCAGGGGCTTTATAATTCACCCCTCCACTTT.

There are a few counts of this clone. This chain uses TRBV28 with TRBJ1-1; 11 positions agree with TRBD1. The length of the CDR3 is 18 residues. Germline CDR1 is MDHEN and CDR2 is SYDVKM. V shed 5 bases, J shed 3 bases, and the junction held 14 bases outside the gene matches. The CDR3: CASSDWTGGILRDTEAFF. The CDR3 coding sequence is TGTGCCAGCAGTGACTGGACAGGGGGCATTTTAAGGGACACTGAAGCTTTCTTT.

The chain employs TRBV11-3 and TRBJ1-1; D uncertain. The germline gives CDR1 SGHNT, CDR2 YENEEA. The CDR3 extends over 12 amino acids. V lost 1 base and J 7 bases, leaving 7 bases between the germline ends. CDR3 protein: CASSLGRLEAFF. DNA of the CDR3: TGTGCCAGCAGCTTAGGTCGTCTTGAAGCTTTCTTT.

Comment on this clone: This same CDR3 is encoded by further DNA sequences in the sample. This chain joins TRBV19 and TRBJ2-5, with unresolved D. CDR1 and CDR2 from the germline V gene are LNHDA and SQIVND (reference sequence). The CDR3 sequence is 11 residues long. Trimming left V 2 bases short and J 5 bases short, with 3 bases between. The CDR3 DNA sequence: TGTGCCAGTAGTATAAAGGAGACCCAGTACTTC. This translates into CASSIKETQYF.

The chain uses TRBV5-4 and TRBJ1-2, with TRBD1 matching 7 bases. V trimming: 3 bases; J trimming: 8 bases; junction bases outside the gene matches: 10. The germline V gene encodes CDR1 SGHNT and CDR2 YYREEE (reference sequence). The CDR3 length is 14 residues. Written as DNA, the CDR3 is TGTGCCAGCAGCTCAACTGACAGGGTGGGGGGCTACACCTTC. Translating gives CASSSTDRVGGYTF. The full variable domain, completed using reference TRBV5-4 and TRBJ1-2, is ETGVTQSPTHLIKTRGQQVTLRCSSQSGHNTVSWYQQALGQGPQFIFQYYREEENGRGNFPPRFSGLQFPNYSSELNVNALELDDSALYLCASSSTDRVGGYTFGSGTRLTVV.